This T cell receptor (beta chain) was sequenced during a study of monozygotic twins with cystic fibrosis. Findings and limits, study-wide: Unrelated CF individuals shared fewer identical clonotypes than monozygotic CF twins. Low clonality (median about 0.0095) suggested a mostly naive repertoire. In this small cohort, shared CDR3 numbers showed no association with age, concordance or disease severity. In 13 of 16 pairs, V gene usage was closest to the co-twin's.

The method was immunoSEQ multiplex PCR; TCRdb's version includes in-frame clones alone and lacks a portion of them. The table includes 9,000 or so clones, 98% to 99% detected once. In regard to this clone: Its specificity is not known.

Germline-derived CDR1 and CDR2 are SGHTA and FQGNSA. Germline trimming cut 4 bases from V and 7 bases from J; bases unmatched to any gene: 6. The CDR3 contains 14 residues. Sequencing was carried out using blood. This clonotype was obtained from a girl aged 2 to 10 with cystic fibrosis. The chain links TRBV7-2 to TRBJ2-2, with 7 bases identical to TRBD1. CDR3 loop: CASSYRDSNGELFF. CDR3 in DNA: TGTGCCAGCAGCTACCGGGACAGTAACGGGGAGCTGTTTTTT.